This T cell receptor (beta chain) was captured in a study of ipilimumab plus nivolumab after autologous stem cell transplantation. Study details: A median of roughly eight nivolumab and 4 to 6 ipilimumab doses were given. Study-wide results and limits: Authors suggest TCR repertoire, Treg phenotype and gut microbiota support further study.

To note about this clone: The antigen is not known.

Clones were read by immunoSEQ multiplex PCR, and TCRdb kept only the in-frame ones, dropping some. The sample holds about 84,000 clones, about 83% seen once. Checkpoint therapy with ipilimumab 1 mg/kg began 14 to 28 days after transplant. Patients got 3 mg/kg IV nivolumab weeks 1, 4, 7, 10, then biweekly through week 26. CDR1 is SEHNR and CDR2 is FQNEAQ in the germline V gene (reference sequence). The trim removed 5 bases at V and 2 bases at J, leaving 9 bases unmatched. CDR3 length: 15 residues. The chain links TRBV7-9 to TRBJ2-7, with 7 bases fitting TRBD2. The clonotype was recovered from a male donor with diffuse large B-cell lymphoma. Sequences were derived from PBMCs, sampled in a trial of ipilimumab plus nivolumab as post-transplant consolidation. This CDR3 reads CASSLAGGMAYEQYF. The DNA for the CDR3 is TGTGCCAGCAGCCTGGCCGGGGGGATGGCCTACGAGCAGTACTTC.